The clone carrying this T cell receptor beta chain came up many times. This entry is derived from a study of blood T cells in healthy people across ages. The authors ran a second PCR of roughly 7 to 11 cycles using a sample-barcoded 5' primer and a J-beta primer mix. TCRdb analysed the 5' RACE reads with MiXCR anew, one entry per CDR3 protein. The table has around 1,000,000 distinct CDR3 sequences, around 27% seen once. Germline V gives CDR1 WNHNN, CDR2 SYGVQD (reference sequence). CDR3 length: 15 residues. Trimming pared 2 bases from V and 6 bases from J, leaving 15 bases between. The data were also submitted as part of a second study, on T cells of mothers and their children. That paper notes: All RNA that had been extracted was used for cDNA synthesis at roughly 1.4 ug per 15 ul. Reads obtained per mother exceeded 8.5 million TCR beta CDR3 reads, with several million obtained per child.

The sequenced sample consisted of blood. The J gene is TRBJ2-3, the V gene TRBV10-1; D possibly uses TRBD1 or TRBD2 (5 bases each). This sequence originates from a girl aged 2 to 9 in good health. CDR3 protein: CASSEDGTGWDTQYF. In DNA, the CDR3 is TGCGCCAGCAGTGAGGACGGGACGGGGTGGGATACGCAGTATTTT.